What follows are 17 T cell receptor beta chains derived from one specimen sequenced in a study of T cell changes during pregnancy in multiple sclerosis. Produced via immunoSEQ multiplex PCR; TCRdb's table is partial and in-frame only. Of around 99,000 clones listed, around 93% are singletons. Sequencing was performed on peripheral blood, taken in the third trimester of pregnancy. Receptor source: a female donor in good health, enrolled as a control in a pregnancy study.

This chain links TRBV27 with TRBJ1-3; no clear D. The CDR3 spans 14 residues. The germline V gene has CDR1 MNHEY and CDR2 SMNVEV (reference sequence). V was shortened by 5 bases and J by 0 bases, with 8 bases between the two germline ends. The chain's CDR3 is CASSPGISGNTIYF. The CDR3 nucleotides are TGTGCCAGCAGTCCCGGGATCTCTGGAAACACCATATATTTT.

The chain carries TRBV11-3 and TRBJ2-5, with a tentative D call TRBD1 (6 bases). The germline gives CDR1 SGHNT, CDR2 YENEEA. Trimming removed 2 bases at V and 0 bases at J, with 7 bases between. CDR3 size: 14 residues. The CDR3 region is CASSLSGDQETQYF. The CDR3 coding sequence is TGTGCCAGCAGCTTATCAGGGGACCAAGAGACCCAGTACTTC.

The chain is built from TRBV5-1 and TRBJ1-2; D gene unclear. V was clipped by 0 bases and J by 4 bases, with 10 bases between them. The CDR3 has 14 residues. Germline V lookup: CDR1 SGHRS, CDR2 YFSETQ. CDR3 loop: CASSLDTESYGYTF. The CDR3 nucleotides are TGCGCCAGCAGCTTGGATACAGAATCCTATGGCTACACCTTC.

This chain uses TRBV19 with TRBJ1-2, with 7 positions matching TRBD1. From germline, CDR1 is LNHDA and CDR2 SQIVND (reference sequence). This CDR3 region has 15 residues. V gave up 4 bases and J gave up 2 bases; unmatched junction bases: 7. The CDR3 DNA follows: TGTGCCAGTAGTAACCAGGGGGTAACGAACTATGGCTACACCTTC. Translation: CASSNQGVTNYGYTF.

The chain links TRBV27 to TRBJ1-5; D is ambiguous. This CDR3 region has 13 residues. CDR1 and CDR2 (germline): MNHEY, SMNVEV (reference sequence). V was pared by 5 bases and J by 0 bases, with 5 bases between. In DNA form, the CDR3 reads TGTGCCAGCAGTCAGATTAGCAATCAGCCCCAGCATTTT. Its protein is CASSQISNQPQHF.

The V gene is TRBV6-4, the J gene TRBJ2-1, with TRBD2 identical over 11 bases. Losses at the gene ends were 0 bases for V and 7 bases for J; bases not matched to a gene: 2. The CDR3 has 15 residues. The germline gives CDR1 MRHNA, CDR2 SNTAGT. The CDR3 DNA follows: TGTGCCAGCAGTGACTCGTCTAGCGGGGGGAATGAGCAGTTCTTC. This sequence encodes CASSDSSSGGNEQFF.

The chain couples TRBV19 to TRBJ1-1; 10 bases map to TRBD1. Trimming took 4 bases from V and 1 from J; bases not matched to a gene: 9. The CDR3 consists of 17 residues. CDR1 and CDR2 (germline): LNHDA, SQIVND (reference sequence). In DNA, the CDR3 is TGTGCCAGTAGTAAAGACCGGGACAGGGGACCGAACACTGAAGCTTTCTTT. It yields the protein CASSKDRDRGPNTEAFF. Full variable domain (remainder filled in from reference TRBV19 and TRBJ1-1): DGGITQSPKYLFRKEGQNVTLSCEQNLNHDAMYWYRQDPGQGLRLIYYSQIVNDFQKGDIAEGYSVSREKKESFPLTVTSAQKNPTAFYLCASSKDRDRGPNTEAFFGQGTRLTVV.

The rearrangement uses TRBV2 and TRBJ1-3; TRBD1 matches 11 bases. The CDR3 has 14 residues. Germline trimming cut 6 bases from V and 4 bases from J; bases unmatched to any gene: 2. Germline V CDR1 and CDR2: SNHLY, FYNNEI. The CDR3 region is CASRDRGPGNTIYF. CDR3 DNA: TGTGCCAGCAGGGACAGGGGGCCAGGAAACACCATATATTTT.

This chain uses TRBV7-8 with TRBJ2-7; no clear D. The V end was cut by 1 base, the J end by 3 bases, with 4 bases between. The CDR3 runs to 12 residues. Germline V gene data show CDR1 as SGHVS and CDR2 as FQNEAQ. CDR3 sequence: CASSLESYEQYF. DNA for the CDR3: TGTGCCAGCAGCTTAGAGAGCTACGAGCAGTACTTC.

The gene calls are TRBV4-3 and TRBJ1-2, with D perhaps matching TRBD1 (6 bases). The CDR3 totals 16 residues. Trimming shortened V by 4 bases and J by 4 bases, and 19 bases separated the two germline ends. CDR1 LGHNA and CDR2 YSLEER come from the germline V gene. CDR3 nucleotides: TGCGCCAGCAGCCGCAATCAGGGGCGCTTACCCTATGGCTACACCTTC. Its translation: CASSRNQGRLPYGYTF.

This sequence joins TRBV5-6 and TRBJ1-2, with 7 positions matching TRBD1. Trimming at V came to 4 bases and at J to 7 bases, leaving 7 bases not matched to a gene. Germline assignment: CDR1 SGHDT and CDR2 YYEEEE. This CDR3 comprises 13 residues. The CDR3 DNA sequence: TGTGCCAGCAGCCTGACAGGGAGTGGTGGCTACACCTTC. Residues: CASSLTGSGGYTF.

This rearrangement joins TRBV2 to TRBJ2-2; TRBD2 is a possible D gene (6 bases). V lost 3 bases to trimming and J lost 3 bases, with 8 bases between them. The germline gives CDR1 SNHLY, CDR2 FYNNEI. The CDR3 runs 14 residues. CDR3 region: CASSEEGYTGELFF. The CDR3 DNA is TGTGCCAGCAGTGAGGAGGGGTACACCGGGGAGCTGTTTTTT.

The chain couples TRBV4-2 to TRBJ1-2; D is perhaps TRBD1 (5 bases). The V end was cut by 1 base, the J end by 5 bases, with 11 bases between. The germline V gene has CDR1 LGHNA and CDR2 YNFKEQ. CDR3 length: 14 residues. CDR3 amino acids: CASSQARVGYGYTF. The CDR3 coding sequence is TGTGCCAGCAGCCAAGCCAGGGTGGGGTATGGCTACACCTTC.

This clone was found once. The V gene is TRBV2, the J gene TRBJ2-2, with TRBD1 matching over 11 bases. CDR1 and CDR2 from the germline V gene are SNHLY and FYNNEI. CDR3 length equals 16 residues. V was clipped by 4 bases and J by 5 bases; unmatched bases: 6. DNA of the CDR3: TGTGCCAGCAGTGGGGGACAGGGGGGGGAGACCGGGGAGCTGTTTTTT. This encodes CASSGGQGGETGELFF.

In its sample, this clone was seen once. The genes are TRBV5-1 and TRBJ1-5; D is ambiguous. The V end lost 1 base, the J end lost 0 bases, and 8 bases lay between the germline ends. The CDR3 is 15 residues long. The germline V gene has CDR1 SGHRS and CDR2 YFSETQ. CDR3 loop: CASSLSGISNQPQHF. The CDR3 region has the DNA TGCGCCAGCAGCTTGTCAGGCATTAGCAATCAGCCCCAGCATTTT.

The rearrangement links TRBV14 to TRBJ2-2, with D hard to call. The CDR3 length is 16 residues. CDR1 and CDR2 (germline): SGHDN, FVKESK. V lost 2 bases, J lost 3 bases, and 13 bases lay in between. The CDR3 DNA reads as TGTGCCAGCAGCCAATCGTCAAGCATTTACACCGGGGAGCTGTTTTTT. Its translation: CASSQSSSIYTGELFF.

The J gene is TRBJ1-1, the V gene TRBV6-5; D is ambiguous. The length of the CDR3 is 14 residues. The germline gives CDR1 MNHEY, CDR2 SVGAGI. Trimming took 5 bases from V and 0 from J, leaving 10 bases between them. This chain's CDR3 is CASSPDGLNTEAFF. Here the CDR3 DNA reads TGTGCCAGCAGTCCCGACGGGTTGAACACTGAAGCTTTCTTT.